These 12 T cell receptor beta chains originate from one sample sequenced in a study of cytomegalovirus exposure and HLA in healthy donors. The PCR ran on 60 Vbeta and 13 Jbeta primers. The method was immunoSEQ multiplex PCR; TCRdb's version includes in-frame clones alone and lacks a portion of them. Among around 100,000 clones listed, 74% were seen once. The sequenced sample consisted of PBMCs. The receptors originated from a man aged 45 to 65 in good health and CMV-seropositive.

V and J are TRBV28 and TRBJ1-4, with 9 bases identical to TRBD1. Per germline, CDR1 MDHEN and CDR2 SYDVKM. There are 18 residues in the CDR3. With V trimmed by 4 bases and J by 4 bases, 13 bases remained unmatched. CDR3 sequence (DNA): TGTGCCAGCAGTTCCTCAAGACAGGGGGGCTCGTTTAATGAAAAACTGTTTTTT. Translated: CASSSSRQGGSFNEKLFF.

This clone was seen just once. Different DNA sequences within this sample yield the same CDR3. This chain links TRBV5-1 with TRBJ1-4, with 7 bases aligning to TRBD1. Germline V lookup: CDR1 SGHRS, CDR2 YFSETQ. After removal of 2 bases from V and 3 bases from J, the junction contained 1 base not matched to a gene. CDR3 length: 14 amino acids. As DNA, the CDR3 is TGCGCCAGCAGCTTCGGGACAGCTAATGAAAAACTGTTTTTT. This gives the protein CASSFGTANEKLFF.

The rearrangement joins TRBV29-1 to TRBJ2-2; tentative D call: TRBD1 (5 bases). CDR1 and CDR2 (germline): SQVTM, ANQGSEA. V gave up 5 bases and J gave up 4 bases, with 8 bases separating them. The CDR3 sequence is 12 residues long. Written as DNA, the CDR3 is TGCAGCGTTCAGGGTTTCACCGGGGAGCTGTTTTTT. Protein product: CSVQGFTGELFF.

The chain has TRBV19 and TRBJ2-2; maybe TRBD2 (6 bases). The CDR3 extends over 16 amino acids. Germline CDR1 is LNHDA and CDR2 is SQIVND (reference sequence). V was clipped by 3 bases and J by 3 bases, with 14 bases between them. The CDR3: CASSISSRGYTGELFF. CDR3 DNA sequence: TGTGCCAGTAGTATCTCATCCCGGGGGTACACCGGGGAGCTGTTTTTT. Variable domain in full (rest from reference TRBV19 and TRBJ2-2): DGGITQSPKYLFRKEGQNVTLSCEQNLNHDAMYWYRQDPGQGLRLIYYSQIVNDFQKGDIAEGYSVSREKKESFPLTVTSAQKNPTAFYLCASSISSRGYTGELFFGEGSRLTVL.

The chain recombines TRBV2 with TRBJ1-5; possible D gene TRBD1, 6 bases. From germline, CDR1 is SNHLY and CDR2 FYNNEI. V lost 6 bases and J lost 2, with 17 bases in between. The CDR3 sequence is 16 residues long. The CDR3 DNA reads as TGTGCCAGCAGCGCCGGACAGCGAAGGGGCAATCAGCCCCAGCATTTT. Its protein product is CASSAGQRRGNQPQHF.

This clone was detected only a few times. The gene calls are TRBV5-4 and TRBJ2-7; D may be TRBD2 (6 bases). CDR1 and CDR2 from the germline V gene are SGHNT and YYREEE (reference sequence). The V gene lost 4 bases and the J gene lost 6 bases, with 20 bases spanning the gap. The CDR3 has 15 amino acids. The CDR3 DNA is TGTGCCAGCAGCGCCCCGCGGGATGGGGGACGCGAGCAGTACTTC. As protein: CASSAPRDGGREQYF.

This chain joins TRBV7-6 and TRBJ1-4; TRBD1 agrees at 8 bases. The J segment lost 6 bases and the V segment lost 5 bases, leaving 8 bases of the junction unmatched. CDR1 SGHVS and CDR2 FNYEAQ come from the germline V gene. The CDR3 totals 15 residues. CDR3 nucleotide sequence: TGTGCCAGCAGCCGAGAAGGACAGGGTTATGAAAAACTGTTTTTT. Protein: CASSREGQGYEKLFF. Using reference TRBV7-6 and TRBJ1-4 for the parts outside the CDR3, the full variable domain is GAGVSQSPRYKVTKRGQDVALRCDPISGHVSLYWYRQALGQGPEFLTYFNYEAQQDKSGLPNDRFSAERPEGSISTLTIQRTEQRDSAMYRCASSREGQGYEKLFFGSGTQLSVL.

This clone has a handful of counts. The chain couples TRBV5-1 to TRBJ2-7; a weak D match, TRBD1 (5 bases). The germline CDR1 and CDR2 sequences are SGHRS and YFSETQ. Trimming left V 4 bases short and J 2 bases short, with 13 bases between. The CDR3 consists of 14 residues. The CDR3 spells CASSLDTPAYEQYF. The DNA for the CDR3 is TGCGCCAGCAGCCTGGACACCCCCGCCTACGAGCAGTACTTC.

CDR3 sequence reads: CASSSSPAKNEQYF. The DNA for the CDR3 is TGCGCCAGCAGCTCAAGCCCCGCGAAGAACGAGCAGTACTTC. The chain combines TRBV5-1 with TRBJ2-7, with no clear D. The V gene lost 3 bases and the J gene lost 5 bases, with 15 bases spanning the gap. The CDR3 spans 14 residues. Germline CDR1 reads SGHRS; CDR2 reads YFSETQ.

The chain employs TRBV5-1 and TRBJ2-5, with 9 nucleotides matching TRBD1. This CDR3 region has 14 residues. Germline CDR1 and CDR2: SGHRS and YFSETQ. V was clipped by 6 bases and J by 4 bases; unmatched bases: 7. CDR3 in DNA: TGCGCCAGCAAGCTTACAGGGGGCTTAGAGACCCAGTACTTC. Translating it yields CASKLTGGLETQYF.

Turning to this clone: The identical CDR3 is also encoded by other nucleotide sequences in the sample. This rearrangement joins TRBV7-9 to TRBJ1-4, with D tentatively TRBD1 (5 bases). The V and J ends lost 3 bases and 7 bases respectively, with 15 bases between them. Germline values: CDR1 SEHNR, CDR2 FQNEAQ (reference sequence). The CDR3 has 15 amino acids. CDR3 DNA sequence: TGTGCCAGCAGCTTTCAGGGTATGTTAAGTGAAAAACTGTTTTTT. It is translated as CASSFQGMLSEKLFF.

The sample holds a few counts of this clone. The chain carries TRBV9 and TRBJ1-6; D is uncertain. Between the trimmed V and J ends, which lost 4 bases and 9 bases, there was a span of 17 bases. The CDR3 totals 15 residues. Germline values: CDR1 SGDLS, CDR2 YYNGEE. CDR3 region: CASSPRIDSGSPLHF. The DNA of the CDR3 is TGTGCCAGCAGCCCCCGGATCGATTCGGGTTCACCCCTCCACTTT.